These 5 T cell receptor beta chains originate from one sample sequenced in a study of T-cell memory formation after mild COVID-19. TCRdb passed the 5' RACE reads through MiXCR, listing each CDR3 protein once. The sample includes a few hundred thousand distinct CDR3 sequences, approximately 27% of them seen just once. Sequenced input: PBMCs or a T cell subset sorted from them (not recorded which). These receptors came from an adult woman who had mild COVID-19 (a few samples of this study predate the infection). Cell type and time point are not known.

The rearrangement links TRBV4-1 to TRBJ2-7; TRBD2 is a possible D gene (5 bases). The V end lost 4 bases, the J end lost 0 bases, and 22 bases lay between the germline ends. The V gene's germline CDR1 is MGHRA and CDR2 YSYEKL. The CDR3 spans 18 residues. This chain's CDR3 is CASSPRFEGSLFSYEQYF. In DNA form, the CDR3 reads TGCGCCAGCAGCCCCCGGTTCGAGGGCAGCCTTTTCTCCTACGAGCAGTACTTC.

The chain uses TRBV6-6 and TRBJ2-3; 13 nucleotides match TRBD2. In germline, CDR1 is MNHNY, CDR2 SVGAGI (reference sequence). This CDR3 is 16 amino acids long. The junction had 7 bases not matched to a gene; V was cut back by 5 bases and J by 5 bases. The CDR3 region is CASSPRTSGRQDTQYF. The CDR3 nucleotides are TGTGCCAGCAGTCCCCGGACTAGCGGGAGACAAGATACGCAGTATTTT.

The chain carries TRBV2 and TRBJ2-2; no clear D gene. This CDR3 has 15 amino acids. The V gene lost 2 bases and the J gene lost 2 bases, with 9 bases spanning the gap. Germline CDR1 and CDR2: SNHLY and FYNNEI. The CDR3 sequence: CASSESRLNTGELFF. For the CDR3, the DNA is TGTGCCAGCAGTGAAAGTCGGCTAAACACCGGGGAGCTGTTTTTT.

This clonotype was recorded at least ten times. The chain combines TRBV7-9 with TRBJ2-7, with D perhaps being TRBD1 or TRBD2 (5 bases each). Trimming removed 5 bases at V and 0 bases at J, with 23 bases between. CDR1 SEHNR and CDR2 FQNEAQ come from the germline V gene (reference sequence). The CDR3 loop spans 18 amino acids. Written as DNA, the CDR3 is TGTGCCAGCAGCCCGGGGAAGTATGGCAGGGCCATCTCCTACGAGCAGTACTTC. The encoded protein is CASSPGKYGRAISYEQYF.

The gene calls are TRBV7-3 and TRBJ1-6; no firm D call. CDR3 length: 13 amino acids. CDR1 SGHTA and CDR2 FQGTGA come from the germline V gene. The ends were cut back, 0 bases at V and 6 bases at J, with 3 bases in the middle. CDR3 residues: CASSLTPNSPLHF. CDR3 sequence (DNA): TGTGCCAGCAGCTTAACTCCTAATTCACCCCTCCACTTT.